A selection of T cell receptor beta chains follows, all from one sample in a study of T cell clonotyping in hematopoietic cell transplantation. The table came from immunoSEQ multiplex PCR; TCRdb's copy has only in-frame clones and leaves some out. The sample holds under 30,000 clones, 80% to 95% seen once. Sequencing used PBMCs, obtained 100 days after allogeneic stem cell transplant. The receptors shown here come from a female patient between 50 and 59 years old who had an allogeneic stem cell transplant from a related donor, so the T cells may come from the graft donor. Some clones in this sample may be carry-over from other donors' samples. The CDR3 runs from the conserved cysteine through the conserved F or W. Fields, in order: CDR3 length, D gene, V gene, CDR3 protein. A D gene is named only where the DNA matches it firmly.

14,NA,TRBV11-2,CASRSPREGYGYTF
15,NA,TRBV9,CASSVGGGLHYGYTF
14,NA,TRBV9,CASSVARTKGGYTF
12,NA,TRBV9,CASGPSGNTIYF
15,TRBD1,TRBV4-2,CASSQEVDRGLGYTF
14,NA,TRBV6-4,CASRDGNRAAGYTF
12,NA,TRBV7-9,CASSLVNTEAFF
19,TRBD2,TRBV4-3,CASSPTMGTSAGSYNEQFF
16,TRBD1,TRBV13,CASSLGGPGGSDTQYF
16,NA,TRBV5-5,CASSWDGRQLNQPQHF
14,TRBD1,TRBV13,CASSPGQGTQPQHF
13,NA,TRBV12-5,CASGTDSYTEAFF
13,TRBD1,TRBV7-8,CASSSPGQGDYTF
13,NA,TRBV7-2,CASSRSWGAEAFF
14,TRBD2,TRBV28,CASSLGGKSYEQYF
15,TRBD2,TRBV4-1,CASSQGRGGVYEQYF
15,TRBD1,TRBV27,CASSLSAGGASGYTF
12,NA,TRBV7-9,CASSVNTGELFF
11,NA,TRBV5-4,CASSRGDTQYF
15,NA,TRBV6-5,CASSPRRRSGNTIYF